A selection of T cell receptor beta chains follows, all from one sample in a study of cytomegalovirus exposure and HLA in healthy donors. Only in-frame clones appear in the TCRdb table, and some are missing; sequencing was by immunoSEQ multiplex PCR. Of approximately 200,000 clones detected, about 84% appear once; the ten largest clones hold roughly 1.3%. Source material: PBMCs. The receptors were sampled from a human donor in good health. Each CDR3 is given with its conserved first and last residue. A D gene is named only where the DNA matches it firmly. Expanded clones are given a class, and other clones once, few, many or no size at all.

length,D,J,size,V,CDR3,DNA
15,TRBD2,TRBJ2-2,few,TRBV6-4,CASIGAGGMTGELFF,TGTGCCAGCATAGGAGCGGGAGGTATGACCGGGGAGCTGTTTTTT
15,TRBD2,TRBJ2-7,-,TRBV27,CASSLTLAGTYEQYF,TGTGCCAGCAGTTTAACACTAGCGGGAACCTACGAGCAGTACTTC
11,-,TRBJ2-7,-,TRBV20-1,CSASRGYEQYF,TGCAGTGCTAGCCGCGGCTACGAGCAGTACTTC
16,-,TRBJ1-2,few,TRBV5-1,CASSVGTRSTNYGYTF,TGCGCCAGCAGCGTAGGCACCCGGAGCACTAACTATGGCTACACCTTC
14,TRBD2,TRBJ2-1,-,TRBV30,CAFSGVPSYNEQFF,TGTGCCTTTAGCGGGGTCCCCTCCTACAATGAGCAGTTCTTC
14,-,TRBJ1-4,-,TRBV7-9,CASSLTGFPEKLFF,TGTGCCAGCAGCTTAACAGGGTTCCCTGAAAAACTGTTTTTT
14,TRBD2,TRBJ2-3,-,TRBV7-2,CASSSSGSPDTQYF,TGTGCCAGCAGCTCCAGCGGGAGTCCGGATACGCAGTATTTT
15,TRBD1,TRBJ1-1,once,TRBV7-2,CASSFVGTGGTEAFF,TGTGCCAGCAGCTTCGTTGGGACAGGGGGCACTGAAGCTTTCTTT
19,TRBD1,TRBJ2-5,-,TRBV7-6,CASSLVWDRGLASAETQYF,TGTGCCAGCAGCTTAGTTTGGGACAGGGGGCTAGCGTCCGCAGAGACCCAGTACTTC
14,-,TRBJ2-1,-,TRBV6-1,CASSEANRRGEQFF,TGTGCCAGCAGTGAAGCTAACCGAAGGGGTGAGCAGTTCTTC
15,TRBD1,TRBJ1-2,-,TRBV27,CASRPTGTGVYGYTF,TGTGCCAGCAGACCCACCGGGACAGGGGTTTATGGCTACACCTTC
15,TRBD1,TRBJ1-5,-,TRBV28,CASSTGQGFGQPQHF,TGTGCCAGCAGTACGGGACAGGGGTTCGGTCAGCCCCAGCATTTT
17,-,TRBJ2-3,-,TRBV6-1,CASSEALGTQITDTQYF,TGTGCCAGCAGTGAAGCGTTAGGGACACAAATCACAGATACGCAGTATTTT
16,-,TRBJ2-7,-,TRBV5-1,CASSPYRPQASYEQYF,TGCGCCAGCAGCCCATACCGACCCCAGGCCTCCTACGAGCAGTACTTC
15,TRBD2,TRBJ2-7,-,TRBV9,CASSEMAGGPNEQYF,TGTGCCAGCAGCGAGATGGCGGGAGGGCCCAACGAGCAGTACTTC
14,-,TRBJ1-1,few,TRBV19,CASSIDLRGSEAFF,TGTGCCAGTAGTATAGATCTTCGAGGGAGCGAAGCTTTCTTT
13,TRBD2,TRBJ2-1,-,TRBV19,CACGLAGGDEQFF,TGTGCCTGTGGGCTAGCGGGGGGGGATGAGCAGTTCTTC
15,TRBD2,TRBJ2-5,-,TRBV5-4,CASSVQREGLETQYF,TGTGCCAGCAGCGTGCAGCGGGAGGGCCTGGAGACCCAGTACTTC
13,-,TRBJ1-5,few,TRBV7-8,CASSLAPNQPQHF,TGTGCCAGCAGCTTAGCTCCTAATCAGCCCCAGCATTTT
16,-,TRBJ1-2,-,TRBV29-1,CSVEFDRSEIVYGYTF,TGCAGCGTTGAATTCGACAGATCTGAGATCGTATATGGCTACACCTTC
12,-,TRBJ2-1,-,TRBV11-3,CASSLAGNEQFF,TGTGCCAGCAGCTTAGCAGGGAATGAGCAGTTCTTC
14,-,TRBJ1-1,-,TRBV10-2,CASSEEASNTEAFF,TGCGCCAGCAGTGAGGAGGCCAGTAACACTGAAGCTTTCTTT
15,-,TRBJ2-3,few,TRBV13,CASSRSRATTDTQYF,TGTGCCAGCAGCCGTAGCAGGGCTACCACAGATACGCAGTATTTT
17,TRBD2,TRBJ2-7,once,TRBV28,CASSLGGLAGAPDEQYF,TGTGCCAGCAGTTTGGGGGGACTAGCGGGAGCTCCTGACGAGCAGTACTTC
11,-,TRBJ2-7,-,TRBV25-1,CASSVGYEQYF,TGTGCCAGCAGTGTCGGGTACGAGCAGTACTTC
15,-,TRBJ1-1,-,TRBV4-3,CASSAQRQGLTEAFF,TGCGCCAGCAGCGCCCAAAGGCAGGGTCTGACTGAAGCTTTCTTT
13,-,TRBJ1-1,-,TRBV6-5,CASSYRGWAEAFF,TGTGCCAGCAGTTATCGGGGGTGGGCTGAAGCTTTCTTT
13,TRBD2,TRBJ2-1,-,TRBV2,CAIRLAGDNEQFF,TGTGCCATCAGACTAGCGGGTGACAATGAGCAGTTCTTC
16,TRBD2,TRBJ2-7,-,TRBV29-1,CSVEDPTSGSSYEQYF,TGCAGCGTTGAAGATCCTACTAGCGGGAGTTCCTACGAGCAGTACTTC
16,TRBD2,TRBJ2-2,-,TRBV6-6,CASSYSPGLATGELFF,TGTGCCAGCAGTTACTCCCCGGGACTAGCTACCGGGGAGCTGTTTTTT
15,-,TRBJ2-7,-,TRBV6-5,CASSFRDTLSYEQYF,TGTGCCAGCAGTTTCCGGGACACCCTATCCTACGAGCAGTACTTC
17,-,TRBJ2-3,-,TRBV14,CASSQDPSGPFTDTQYF,TGTGCCAGCAGCCAAGACCCCTCCGGTCCTTTCACAGATACGCAGTATTTT
18,TRBD2,TRBJ2-1,-,TRBV7-8,CASSRRLAGGGYYNEQFF,TGTGCCAGCAGCCGACGACTAGCGGGGGGTGGGTATTACAATGAGCAGTTCTTC
14,TRBD1,TRBJ2-5,-,TRBV7-9,CASSRTGGDETQYF,TGTGCCAGCAGCCGGACAGGAGGAGACGAGACCCAGTACTTC
15,TRBD1,TRBJ2-5,-,TRBV10-1,CASSEGQGRQETQYF,TGCGCCAGCAGTGAGGGACAGGGGAGGCAAGAGACCCAGTACTTC
14,TRBD1,TRBJ1-1,once,TRBV19,CATRGQGGSTEAFF,TGTGCCACACGGGGACAGGGGGGCAGCACTGAAGCTTTCTTT
15,-,TRBJ2-7,-,TRBV5-8,CASSLAGSGGYEQYF,TGTGCCAGCAGCTTGGCCGGGAGCGGCGGCTACGAGCAGTACTTC
18,TRBD2,TRBJ2-1,-,TRBV7-3,CASSLMGGLAGSYNEQFF,TGTGCCAGCAGCCTTATGGGGGGGCTAGCGGGCTCCTACAATGAGCAGTTCTTC
16,TRBD1,TRBJ1-5,-,TRBV5-8,CASSLGQGLINQPQHF,TGTGCCAGCAGCTTGGGACAGGGCCTAATCAATCAGCCCCAGCATTTT
15,TRBD1,TRBJ2-7,few,TRBV25-1,CASSARGPPSYEQYF,TGTGCCAGCAGTGCCAGGGGGCCCCCTTCCTACGAGCAGTACTTC
16,TRBD2,TRBJ2-1,-,TRBV7-2,CASSLRGSGTYNEQFF,TGTGCCAGCAGCTTACGCGGGAGTGGGACCTACAATGAGCAGTTCTTC
14,-,TRBJ2-3,-,TRBV19,CASSPWTDADTQYF,TGTGCCAGTAGTCCCTGGACAGACGCAGATACGCAGTATTTT
14,-,TRBJ1-3,few,TRBV7-9,CASGYTEAGNTIYF,TGTGCCAGCGGCTACACAGAAGCTGGAAACACCATATATTTT
15,TRBD1,TRBJ2-7,-,TRBV6-5,CASSYSGTGDYEQYF,TGTGCCAGCAGTTACTCGGGGACAGGAGACTACGAGCAGTACTTC
15,-,TRBJ1-5,few,TRBV5-8,CASSPLVARNQPQHF,TGTGCCAGCAGTCCATTGGTGGCTAGGAATCAGCCCCAGCATTTT